The clone carrying this TCR beta chain was observed a handful of times. The target antigen is unknown. The data originate from a study of CD8 T cells in ankylosing spondylitis. General study points: Clones linked to disease were reported to show significant enrichment in matched ankylosing spondylitis synovial fluid.

Deletions cut 6 bases from V and 9 bases from J, with 15 bases between. Germline CDR1 and CDR2: DFQATT and SNEGSKA (reference sequence). CDR3 length: 13 residues. By quantitative 5'-RACE with molecular barcodes, the TCR beta libraries were made. Via MiXCR, TCRdb re-called the 5' RACE reads, giving one row per CDR3 protein. The sample carries 250,000 or so distinct CDR3 sequences, 20% to 30% recorded once. The sequence was obtained from a male donor with ankylosing spondylitis or in good health (not recorded which). This chain connects TRBV20-1 to TRBJ1-6, with TRBD1 as a possible D gene (5 bases). Sequencing input: blood, either unsorted or a sorted T cell fraction (not recorded which). CDR3 region: CSADPGGRSPLHF. Here the CDR3 DNA reads TGCAGTGCGGACCCCGGGGGACGTTCACCCCTCCACTTT.